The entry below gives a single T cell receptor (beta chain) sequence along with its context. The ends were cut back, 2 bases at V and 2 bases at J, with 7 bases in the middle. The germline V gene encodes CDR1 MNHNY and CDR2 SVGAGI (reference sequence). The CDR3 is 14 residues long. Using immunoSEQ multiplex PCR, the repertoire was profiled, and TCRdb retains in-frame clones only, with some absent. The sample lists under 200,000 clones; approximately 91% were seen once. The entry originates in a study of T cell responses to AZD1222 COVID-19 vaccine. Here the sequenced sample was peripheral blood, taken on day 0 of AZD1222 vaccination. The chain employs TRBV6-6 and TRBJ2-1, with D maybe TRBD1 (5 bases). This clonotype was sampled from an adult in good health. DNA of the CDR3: TGTGCCAGCAGTTACGGGGCAGCCTACAATGAGCAGTTCTTC. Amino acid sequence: CASSYGAAYNEQFF.